One and the same sample provided the 28 T cell receptor beta chains below, sequenced in a study of blood T cell repertoires in COVID-19. This table comes from immunoSEQ multiplex PCR, and its TCRdb copy is limited to in-frame clones, with some not included. The sample consists of around 220,000 clones, around 87% of them appearing once. The sequencing input was PBMCs or T cells enriched from blood (not recorded which). These receptors were taken from a woman aged 30 to 39 with acute COVID-19.

There are a few counts of this clone. The chain is built from TRBV15 and TRBJ1-1; D remains ambiguous. V lost 0 bases, J lost 1 base, and 3 bases lay in between. CDR3 size: 13 residues. Germline V gene sequence: CDR1 LNHNV, CDR2 YYDKDF (reference sequence). This CDR3 is CATSRDGNTEAFF. Written as DNA, the CDR3 is TGTGCCACCAGCAGAGACGGGAACACTGAAGCTTTCTTT.

The chain employs TRBV5-4 and TRBJ2-1, with 7 bases that match TRBD2. After removal of 4 bases from V and 8 bases from J, the junction contained 9 bases not matched to a gene. The CDR3 is 14 amino acids. Germline V lookup: CDR1 SGHNT, CDR2 YYREEE (reference sequence). The CDR3 DNA reads TGTGCCAGCAGCCTCTCCGGGGGGTGGGATGAGCAGTTCTTC. This encodes CASSLSGGWDEQFF.

With regard to this clone: At one end, the junction sequence differs from germline, possibly due to a read error. J is TRBJ2-5 and V is TRBV7-7; 7 nucleotides match TRBD1. There are 15 residues in the CDR3. Germline V gene lookup returns CDR1 SSHAT and CDR2 FNYEAQ (reference sequence). For the CDR3, the DNA is TGTGCTAGCAGCAGAGACAGGGCATGGGGCGAGACCCAGTACTTC. It codes for CASSRDRAWGETQYF.

The chain carries TRBV6-5 and TRBJ2-3; TRBD1 aligns across 10 bases. The CDR3 covers 14 residues. Germline CDR1 MNHEY, CDR2 SVGAGI. V was clipped by 6 bases and J by 6 bases; unmatched bases: 6. CDR3 amino acids: CASSPTGGRDTQYF. In DNA form, the CDR3 reads TGTGCCAGCAGCCCGACAGGGGGCAGGGATACGCAGTATTTT.

The chain carries TRBV6-4 and TRBJ1-1, with no clear D. Germline CDR1 reads MRHNA; CDR2 reads SNTAGT. This CDR3 has 14 amino acids. The V end lost 3 bases, the J end lost 5 bases, and 13 bases lay between the germline ends. In DNA, the CDR3 is TGTGCCAGCAGTGAAGGCCCCGGGAGGACTGAAGCTTTCTTT. Its translation: CASSEGPGRTEAFF.

The chain carries TRBV28 and TRBJ2-5; 14 nucleotides align to TRBD2. V gave up 6 bases and J gave up 4 bases; unmatched junction bases: 10. This CDR3 contains 17 residues. Germline lookup yields CDR1 MDHEN and CDR2 SYDVKM. The CDR3 protein is CASSLGLAGGTGETQYF. The CDR3 bases are TGTGCCAGCAGCCTCGGACTAGCGGGGGGCACCGGAGAGACCCAGTACTTC. Using reference TRBV28 and TRBJ2-5 for the parts outside the CDR3, the full variable domain is DVKVTQSSRYLVKRTGEKVFLECVQDMDHENMFWYRQDPGLGLRLIYFSYDVKMKEKGDIPEGYSVSREKKERFSLILESASTNQTSMYLCASSLGLAGGTGETQYFGPGTRLLVL.

The gene calls are TRBV3-1 (or the pseudogene TRBV3-2) and TRBJ2-1; 7 nucleotides match TRBD2. The CDR3 is made up of 16 amino acids. CDR1 and CDR2 (germline): LGHDT, YNNKEL (reference sequence). The trim removed 3 bases at V and 7 bases at J, leaving 12 bases unmatched. In DNA form, the CDR3 reads TGTGCCAGCAGCCAGAGGGTTCCAGCGGGATATAATGAGCAGTTCTTC. Encoded protein: CASSQRVPAGYNEQFF.

The rearrangement joins TRBV6-6 to TRBJ2-2; D call uncertain. CDR1 MNHNY and CDR2 SVGAGI come from the germline V gene (reference sequence). The CDR3 covers 16 residues. V was pared by 4 bases and J by 5 bases, with 17 bases between. The CDR3: CASSSSLEFGTGELFF. As DNA, the CDR3 is TGTGCCAGCAGTTCCAGCCTAGAATTTGGGACCGGGGAGCTGTTTTTT.

A single count supports this clone. The chain recombines TRBV25-1 with TRBJ2-5; D might be TRBD2 (6 bases). CDR1 MGHDK and CDR2 SYGVNS come from the germline V gene. The CDR3 sequence is 13 residues long. With 8 bases removed from V and 7 bases from J, the gap between germline ends came to 17 bases. The CDR3 DNA follows: TGTGCCAGCCAGCAGAGGGGACTCGGGACCCAGTACTTC. The encoded protein is CASQQRGLGTQYF.

This sequence joins TRBV5-8 and TRBJ1-4; tentative D call: TRBD1 (6 bases). This CDR3 has 12 residues. V was clipped by 7 bases and J by 5 bases, with 9 bases between them. Looked up from germline, CDR1 is SGHTS and CDR2 is YDEGEE. This CDR3 is CASRQGNEKLFF. In DNA, the CDR3 is TGTGCCAGCCGGCAGGGGAATGAAAAACTGTTTTTT.

V is TRBV14 and J is TRBJ2-3, with D possibly matching TRBD2 (5 bases). The V gene lost 0 bases and the J gene lost 5 bases, with 12 bases spanning the gap. The CDR3 loop spans 15 amino acids. Germline V gives CDR1 SGHDN, CDR2 FVKESK. The CDR3 loop is CASSQELGALDTQYF. The CDR3 DNA sequence: TGTGCCAGCAGCCAAGAACTAGGAGCCTTAGATACGCAGTATTTT.

The genes are TRBV9 and TRBJ1-1; possible D gene TRBD1, 6 bases. CDR1 and CDR2 (germline): SGDLS, YYNGEE. Trimming removed 0 bases from V and 3 bases from J, with 18 bases in between. The CDR3 contains 17 residues. The CDR3 DNA follows: TGTGCCAGCAGCGTAGGTTACCCGACAGGCCGATACACTGAAGCTTTCTTT. Protein product: CASSVGYPTGRYTEAFF. Complete variable domain (other parts from reference TRBV9 and TRBJ1-1): DSGVTQTPKHLITATGQRVTLRCSPRSGDLSVYWYQQSLDQGLQFLIQYYNGEERAKGNILERFSAQQFPDLHSELNLSSLELGDSALYFCASSVGYPTGRYTEAFFGQGTRLTVV.

V usage is TRBV19 and J usage is TRBJ2-7, with TRBD1 as a possible D gene (6 bases). V dropped 8 bases and J dropped 2 bases, with 16 bases sitting between them. This CDR3 spans 14 amino acids. CDR1 is LNHDA, CDR2 SQIVND, per germline (reference sequence). DNA of the CDR3: TGTGCCAGTCGGGACACCGGAAAGCCCTACGAGCAGTACTTC. Translated: CASRDTGKPYEQYF.

This chain joins TRBV7-3 and TRBJ1-6; 7 nucleotides agree with TRBD1. The CDR3 contains 14 residues. Trimming at V came to 6 bases and at J to 8 bases, leaving 7 bases not matched to a gene. Germline V CDR1 and CDR2: SGHTA, FQGTGA. The CDR3 is CASRTGTEDSPLHF. The CDR3, as DNA: TGTGCCAGCAGAACCGGGACAGAGGATTCACCCCTCCACTTT.

The CDR3 loop reads CASSLIQGNYGYTF. In DNA form, the CDR3 reads TGTGCCAGCAGCTTAATACAGGGCAACTATGGCTACACCTTC. The rearrangement uses TRBV5-8 and TRBJ1-2; D might be TRBD1 (6 bases). Germline V gene data show CDR1 as SGHTS and CDR2 as YDEGEE. Trimming cost V 2 bases and J 2 bases, with 10 bases left between them. The CDR3 covers 14 residues.

The chain has TRBV19 and TRBJ2-7, with D unclear. This CDR3 has 14 amino acids. Germline lookup yields CDR1 LNHDA and CDR2 SQIVND (reference sequence). The V and J ends lost 5 bases and 0 bases respectively, with 11 bases between them. CDR3 sequence reads: CASSSSTRSYEQYF. As DNA, the CDR3 is TGTGCCAGTAGTTCAAGCACTCGCTCCTACGAGCAGTACTTC. Combining the CDR3 with reference TRBV19 and TRBJ2-7 gives the whole variable domain DGGITQSPKYLFRKEGQNVTLSCEQNLNHDAMYWYRQDPGQGLRLIYYSQIVNDFQKGDIAEGYSVSREKKESFPLTVTSAQKNPTAFYLCASSSSTRSYEQYFGPGTRLTVT.

V usage is TRBV6-5 and J usage is TRBJ2-7; a weak D match, TRBD1 (6 bases). Trimming cost V 7 bases and J 1 base, with 14 bases left between them. The CDR3 consists of 14 residues. CDR1 and CDR2 from the germline V gene are MNHEY and SVGAGI. CDR3 sequence (DNA): TGTGCCAGCACTTTTACAGGACAGTCCTACGAGCAGTACTTC. Translated, it gives CASTFTGQSYEQYF.

The gene calls are TRBV19 and TRBJ2-7; the D gene is possibly TRBD2 (6 bases). From germline, CDR1 is LNHDA and CDR2 SQIVND (reference sequence). V was shortened by 8 bases and J by 0 bases, with 17 bases between the two germline ends. The CDR3 is made up of 15 amino acids. This CDR3 is CASSPWGDSSYEQYF. The CDR3 region has the DNA TGTGCCAGTTCCCCCTGGGGGGACTCCTCCTACGAGCAGTACTTC.

This clone was observed a single time. V gene TRBV7-6 combines with J gene TRBJ2-5; D unclear. The CDR3 is 13 amino acids. Germline CDR1 reads SGHVS; CDR2 reads FNYEAQ. With 3 bases removed from V and 2 bases from J, the gap between germline ends came to 7 bases. CDR3: CASSFGRQETQYF. The CDR3 DNA reads as TGTGCCAGCAGCTTCGGCAGGCAAGAGACCCAGTACTTC.

This clone was picked up a small number of times. The chain employs TRBV2 and TRBJ1-3; 10 bases line up with TRBD1. Germline V lookup: CDR1 SNHLY, CDR2 FYNNEI. With 8 bases clipped from V and 1 base from J, the junction kept 5 bases outside the gene matches. This CDR3 is built from 15 residues. CDR3 DNA sequence: TGTGCCAGCTGCCGGGACAGGGGTTCTGGAAACACCATATATTTT. It specifies CASCRDRGSGNTIYF.

The J gene is TRBJ1-3, the V gene TRBV6-2 or TRBV6-3; 7 nucleotides agree with TRBD1. Losses at the gene ends were 5 bases for V and 2 bases for J; bases not matched to a gene: 6. The length of the CDR3 is 15 residues. Germline values: CDR1 MNHEY, CDR2 SVGEGT. The CDR3 spells CASSDWDSAGNTIYF. The CDR3 nucleotides read TGTGCCAGCAGTGACTGGGACAGCGCTGGAAACACCATATATTTT.

Comment on this clone: At one boundary the junction diverges from the germline segment, which might be a read error. The rearrangement joins TRBV13 to TRBJ2-3, with TRBD2 matching over 11 bases. The CDR3 has 18 amino acids. The V gene's germline CDR1 is PRHDT and CDR2 FYEKMQ (reference sequence). The CDR3, as DNA: TGTGCCAGCAGCCTAGGTCGGCTAGCGGGGGGTTACACAGATACGCAGTATTTT. It encodes CASSLGRLAGGYTDTQYF.

V usage is TRBV5-6 and J usage is TRBJ2-1; 8 bases map to TRBD2. J lost 8 bases, V lost 2 bases, and 3 bases had no gene match. The CDR3 totals 13 residues. Germline lookup yields CDR1 SGHDT and CDR2 YYEEEE. The CDR3 reads CASSFPAGDEQFF. The CDR3 nucleotides are TGTGCCAGCAGCTTCCCAGCGGGAGATGAGCAGTTCTTC.

J is TRBJ1-4 and V is TRBV9; D perhaps matches TRBD1 (5 bases). V shed 4 bases and J shed 6 bases, with 19 bases lying between them. The CDR3 sequence is 16 residues long. CDR1 SGDLS and CDR2 YYNGEE come from the germline V gene. The chain's CDR3 is CASSPQAQGMHEKLFF. The DNA of the CDR3 is TGTGCCAGCAGCCCTCAAGCCCAGGGCATGCATGAAAAACTGTTTTTT. Full variable domain (rest looked up from reference TRBV9 and TRBJ1-4): DSGVTQTPKHLITATGQRVTLRCSPRSGDLSVYWYQQSLDQGLQFLIQYYNGEERAKGNILERFSAQQFPDLHSELNLSSLELGDSALYFCASSPQAQGMHEKLFFGSGTQLSVL.

CDR3 region: CASSGTTSNTGELFF. CDR3 bases: TGTGCCAGCAGTGGGACAACTAGCAACACCGGGGAGCTGTTTTTT. The rearrangement links TRBV2 to TRBJ2-2; D is perhaps TRBD2 (6 bases). CDR1 is SNHLY, CDR2 FYNNEI, per germline. CDR3 length: 15 residues. Trimming removed 4 bases at V and 2 bases at J, with 11 bases between. Full variable domain (rest looked up from reference TRBV2 and TRBJ2-2): EPEVTQTPSHQVTQMGQEVILRCVPISNHLYFYWYRQILGQKVEFLVSFYNNEISEKSEIFDDQFSVERPDGSNFTLKIRSTKLEDSAMYFCASSGTTSNTGELFFGEGSRLTVL.

The chain employs TRBV14 and TRBJ2-7, with 8 bases aligning to TRBD1. The CDR3 totals 14 residues. Unmatched junction bases numbered 7, after V lost 6 bases and J lost 3 bases. Germline V lookup: CDR1 SGHDN, CDR2 FVKESK. The CDR3, as DNA: TGTGCCAGCAGACATACCGGACAGGGCTACGAGCAGTACTTC. This codes for CASRHTGQGYEQYF.

The rearrangement links TRBV5-6 to TRBJ2-1; 9 bases line up with TRBD2. Losses at the gene ends were 4 bases for V and 9 bases for J; bases not matched to a gene: 11. The length of the CDR3 is 15 residues. Germline CDR1 and CDR2: SGHDT and YYEEEE. The CDR3 loop is CASSLYSGRGREQFF. CDR3 DNA sequence: TGTGCCAGCAGCCTTTATAGCGGGAGAGGTCGTGAGCAGTTCTTC.

This CDR3 reads CASSVGETGVSYEQYF. CDR3 in DNA: TGTGCCAGCAGCGTAGGCGAAACAGGGGTTAGCTACGAGCAGTACTTC. The chain carries TRBV9 and TRBJ2-7; 7 bases match TRBD1. The CDR3 runs 16 residues. Germline CDR1 and CDR2: SGDLS and YYNGEE. The junction had 9 bases not matched to a gene; V was cut back by 0 bases and J by 3 bases.